This T cell receptor (beta chain) was identified during a study of PD-1 blockade in classical Hodgkin lymphoma. CDR3 length: 16 residues. V gave up 5 bases and J gave up 2 bases, with 16 bases separating them. In germline, CDR1 is LNHDA, CDR2 SQIVND (reference sequence). Assay: immunoSEQ multiplex PCR; the TCRdb copy retains only in-frame clones and omits some. Here the sample spans roughly 100,000 clones, around 90% being singletons. Study-wide findings and caveats: Diversity in CD4+ TCRs, unlike that measured in CD8+ TCRs, had risen significantly by C4D1.

This clone has a single count. The antigen is not known. Time point reported: cycle 4 day 1 (C4D1), after less than 7 weeks of nivolumab. Each and every patient relapsed after autologous stem cell transplantation, and patients got differing brentuximab vedotin exposure. The origin of this receptor is a human donor with classical Hodgkin lymphoma. The rearrangement uses TRBV19 and TRBJ1-5; D is perhaps TRBD1 (6 bases). The input for sequencing was peripheral blood mononuclear cells (PBMCs), taken before the fourth cycle of nivolumab. CDR3 nucleotide sequence: TGTGCCAGTAGTCCATTACAGGGTTTTCGCAATCAGCCCCAGCATTTT. Its translation is CASSPLQGFRNQPQHF.